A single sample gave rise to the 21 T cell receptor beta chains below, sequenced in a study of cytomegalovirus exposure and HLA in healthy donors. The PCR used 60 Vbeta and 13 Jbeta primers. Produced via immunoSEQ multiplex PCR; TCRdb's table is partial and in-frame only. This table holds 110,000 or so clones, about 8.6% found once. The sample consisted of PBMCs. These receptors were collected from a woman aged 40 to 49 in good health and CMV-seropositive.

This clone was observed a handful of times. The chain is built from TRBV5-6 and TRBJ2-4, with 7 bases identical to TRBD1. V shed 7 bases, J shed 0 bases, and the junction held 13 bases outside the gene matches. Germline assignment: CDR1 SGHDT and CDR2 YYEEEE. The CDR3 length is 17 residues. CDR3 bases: TGTGCCAGCTTCCCCCCCGTCGACAGGGAAGCCAAAAACATTCAGTACTTC. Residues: CASFPPVDREAKNIQYF.

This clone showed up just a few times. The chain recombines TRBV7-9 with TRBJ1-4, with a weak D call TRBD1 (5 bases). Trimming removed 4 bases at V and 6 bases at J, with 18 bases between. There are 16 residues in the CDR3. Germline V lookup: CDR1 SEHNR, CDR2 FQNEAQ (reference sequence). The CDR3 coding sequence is TGTGCCAGCAGCTCCGTGGGGGGAGGGTATCATGAAAAACTGTTTTTT. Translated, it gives CASSSVGGGYHEKLFF. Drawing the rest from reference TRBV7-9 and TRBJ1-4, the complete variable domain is DTGVSQNPRHKITKRGQNVTFRCDPISEHNRLYWYRQTLGQGPEFLTYFQNEAQLEKSRLLSDRFSAERPKGSFSTLEIQRTEQGDSAMYLCASSSVGGGYHEKLFFGSGTQLSVL.

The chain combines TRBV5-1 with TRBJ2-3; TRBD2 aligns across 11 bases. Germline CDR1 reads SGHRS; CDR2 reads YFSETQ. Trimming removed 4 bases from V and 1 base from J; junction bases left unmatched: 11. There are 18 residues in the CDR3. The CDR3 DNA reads TGCGCCAGCAGCCCGCTTAGCGGGGGGGCCTTACGCACAGATACGCAGTATTTT. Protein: CASSPLSGGALRTDTQYF.

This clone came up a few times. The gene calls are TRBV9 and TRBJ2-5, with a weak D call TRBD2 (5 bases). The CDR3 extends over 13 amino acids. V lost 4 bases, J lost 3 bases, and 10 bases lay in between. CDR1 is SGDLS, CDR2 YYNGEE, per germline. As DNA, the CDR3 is TGTGCCAGCAGCCCTGACTACGAAGAGACCCAGTACTTC. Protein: CASSPDYEETQYF.

The CDR3 DNA reads as TGTGCCAGCAGCCAAGAACAAGGGGTGACGGAGCTGTTTTTT. This codes for CASSQEQGVTELFF. The chain employs TRBV14 and TRBJ2-2, with a weak D call TRBD1 (5 bases). Germline CDR1 and CDR2: SGHDN and FVKESK. Trimming removed 0 bases at V and 10 bases at J, with 12 bases between. The CDR3 length is 14 residues. The variable domain in full, completed from reference TRBV14 and TRBJ2-2, reads EAGVTQFPSHSVIEKGQTVTLRCDPISGHDNLYWYRRVMGKEIKFLLHFVKESKQDESGMPNNRFLAERTGGTYSTLKVQPAELEDSGVYFCASSQEQGVTELFFGEGSRLTVL.

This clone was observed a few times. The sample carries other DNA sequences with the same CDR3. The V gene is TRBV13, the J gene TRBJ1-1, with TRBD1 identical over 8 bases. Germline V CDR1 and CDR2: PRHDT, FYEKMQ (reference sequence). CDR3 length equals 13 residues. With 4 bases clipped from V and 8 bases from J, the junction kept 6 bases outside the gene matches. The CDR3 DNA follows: TGTGCCAGCAGCTCTCGCAGGGGGCCCGAAGCTTTCTTT. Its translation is CASSSRRGPEAFF.

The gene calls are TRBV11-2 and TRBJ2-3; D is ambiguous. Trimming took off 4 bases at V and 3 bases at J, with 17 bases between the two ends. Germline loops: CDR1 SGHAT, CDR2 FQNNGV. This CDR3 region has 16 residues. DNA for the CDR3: TGTGCCAGCAGCTCCAATCCAGGTCTGGTAACAGATACGCAGTATTTT. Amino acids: CASSSNPGLVTDTQYF.

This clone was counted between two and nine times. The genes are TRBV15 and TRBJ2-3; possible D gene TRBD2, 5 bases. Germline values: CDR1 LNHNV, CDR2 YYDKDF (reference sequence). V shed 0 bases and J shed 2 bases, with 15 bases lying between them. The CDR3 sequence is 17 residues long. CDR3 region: CATSRDRGENVTDTQYF. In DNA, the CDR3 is TGTGCCACCAGCAGAGATCGTGGGGAGAACGTCACAGATACGCAGTATTTT.

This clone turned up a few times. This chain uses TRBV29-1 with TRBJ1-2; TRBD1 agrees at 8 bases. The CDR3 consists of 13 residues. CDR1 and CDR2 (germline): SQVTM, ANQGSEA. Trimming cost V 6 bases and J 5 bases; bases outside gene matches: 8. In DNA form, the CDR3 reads TGCAGCGTAGACCCAGGGGGCGTGTATGGCTACACCTTC. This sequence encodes CSVDPGGVYGYTF.

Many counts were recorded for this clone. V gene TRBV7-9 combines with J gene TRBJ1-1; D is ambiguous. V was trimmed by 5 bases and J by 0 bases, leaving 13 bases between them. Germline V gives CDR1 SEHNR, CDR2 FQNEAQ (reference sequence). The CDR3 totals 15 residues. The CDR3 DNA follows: TGTGCCAGCAGCCCCCCTCCGAGGATGAACACTGAAGCTTTCTTT. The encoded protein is CASSPPPRMNTEAFF.

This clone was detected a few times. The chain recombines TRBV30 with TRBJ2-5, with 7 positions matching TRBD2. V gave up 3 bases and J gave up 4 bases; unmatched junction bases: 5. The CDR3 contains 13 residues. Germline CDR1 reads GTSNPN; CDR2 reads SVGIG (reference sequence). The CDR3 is CAWSAGRGETQYF. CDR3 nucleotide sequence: TGTGCCTGGAGCGCGGGGAGGGGAGAGACCCAGTACTTC. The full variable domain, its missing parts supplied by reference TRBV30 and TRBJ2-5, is SQTIHQWPATLVQPVGSPLSLECTVEGTSNPNLYWYRQAAGRGLQLLFYSVGIGQISSEVPQNLSASRPQDRQFILSSKKLLLSDSGFYLCAWSAGRGETQYFGPGTRLLVL.

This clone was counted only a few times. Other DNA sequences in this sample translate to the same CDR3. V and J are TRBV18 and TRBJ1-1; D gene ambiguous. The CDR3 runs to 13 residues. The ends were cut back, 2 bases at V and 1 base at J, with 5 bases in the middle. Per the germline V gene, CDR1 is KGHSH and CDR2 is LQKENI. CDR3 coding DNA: TGTGCCAGCTCACCAACCGGGAACACTGAAGCTTTCTTT. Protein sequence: CASSPTGNTEAFF.

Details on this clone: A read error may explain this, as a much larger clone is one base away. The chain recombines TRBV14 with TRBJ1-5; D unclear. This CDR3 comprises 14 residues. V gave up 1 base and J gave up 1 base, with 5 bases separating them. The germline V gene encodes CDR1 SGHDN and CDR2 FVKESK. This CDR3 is CASSQAGSNQPQHF. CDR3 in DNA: TGTGCCAGCAGCCAAGCGGGAAGCAATCAGCCCCAGCATTTT. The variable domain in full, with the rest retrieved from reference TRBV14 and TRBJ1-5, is EAGVTQFPSHSVIEKGQTVTLRCDPISGHDNLYWYRRVMGKEIKFLLHFVKESKQDESGMPNNRFLAERTGGTYSTLKVQPAELEDSGVYFCASSQAGSNQPQHFGDGTRLSIL.

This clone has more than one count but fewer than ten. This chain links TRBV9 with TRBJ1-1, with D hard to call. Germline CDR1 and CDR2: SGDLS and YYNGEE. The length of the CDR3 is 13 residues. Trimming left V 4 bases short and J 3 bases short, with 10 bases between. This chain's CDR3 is CASSRHGDTEAFF. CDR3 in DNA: TGTGCCAGCAGCCGACACGGGGACACTGAAGCTTTCTTT.

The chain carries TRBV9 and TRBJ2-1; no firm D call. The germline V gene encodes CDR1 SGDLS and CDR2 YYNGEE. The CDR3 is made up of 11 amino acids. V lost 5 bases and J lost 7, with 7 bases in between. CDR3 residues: CASSSQNEQFF. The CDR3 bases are TGTGCCAGCAGTTCCCAGAATGAGCAGTTCTTC.

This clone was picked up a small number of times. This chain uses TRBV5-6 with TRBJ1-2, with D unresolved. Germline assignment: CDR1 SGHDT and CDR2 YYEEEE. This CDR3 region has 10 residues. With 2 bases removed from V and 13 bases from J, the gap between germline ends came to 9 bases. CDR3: CASSFPYSTF. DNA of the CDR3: TGTGCCAGCAGCTTCCCATACAGCACCTTC.

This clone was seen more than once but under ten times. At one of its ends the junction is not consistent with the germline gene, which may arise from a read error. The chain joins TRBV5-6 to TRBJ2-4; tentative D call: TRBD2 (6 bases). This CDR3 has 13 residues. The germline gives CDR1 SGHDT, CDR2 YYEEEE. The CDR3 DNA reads TGTGCCAGCAGCTTGGCCTGGAGGGCAGGGAGCAGCTTC. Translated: CASSLAWRAGSSF.

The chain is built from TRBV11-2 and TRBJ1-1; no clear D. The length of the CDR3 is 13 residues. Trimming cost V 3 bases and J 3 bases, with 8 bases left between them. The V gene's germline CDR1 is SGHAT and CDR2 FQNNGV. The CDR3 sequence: CASSFARDTEAFF. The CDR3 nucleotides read TGTGCCAGCAGCTTCGCACGGGACACTGAAGCTTTCTTT. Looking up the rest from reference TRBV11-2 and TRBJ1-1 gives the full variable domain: EAGVAQSPRYKIIEKRQSVAFWCNPISGHATLYWYQQILGQGPKLLIQFQNNGVVDDSQLPKDRFSAERLKGVDSTLKIQPAKLEDSAVYLCASSFARDTEAFFGQGTRLTVV.

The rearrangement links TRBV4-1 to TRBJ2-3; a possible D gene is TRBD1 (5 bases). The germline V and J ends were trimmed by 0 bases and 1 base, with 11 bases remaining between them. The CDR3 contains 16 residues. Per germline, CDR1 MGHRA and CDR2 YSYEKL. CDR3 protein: CASSQDRERGTDTQYF. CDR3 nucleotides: TGCGCCAGCAGCCAAGACAGGGAAAGGGGCACAGATACGCAGTATTTT.

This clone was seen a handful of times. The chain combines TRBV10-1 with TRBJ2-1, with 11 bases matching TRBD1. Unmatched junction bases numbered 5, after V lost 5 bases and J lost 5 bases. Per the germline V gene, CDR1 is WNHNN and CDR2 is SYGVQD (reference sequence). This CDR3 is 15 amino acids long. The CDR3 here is CASSSGTGGHNEQFF. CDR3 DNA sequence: TGCGCCAGCAGTTCCGGGACAGGGGGTCACAATGAGCAGTTCTTC.

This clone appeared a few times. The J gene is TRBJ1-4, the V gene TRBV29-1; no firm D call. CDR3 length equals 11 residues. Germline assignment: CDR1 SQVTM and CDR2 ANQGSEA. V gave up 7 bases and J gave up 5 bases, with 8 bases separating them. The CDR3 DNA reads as TGCAGCGCAGACGGGAATGAAAAACTGTTTTTT. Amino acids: CSADGNEKLFF.